This T cell receptor beta chain was identified during a study of molecular identifiers for immune sequencing clone quantification. Bulk libraries came from a prior protocol with listed TCR primers. TCRdb reprocessed the PCR reads with MiXCR, giving one entry per CDR3 protein. The data hold fewer than 350,000 distinct CDR3 sequences, with roughly a quarter observed a single time. Study-wide results and caveats: Beyond 20 RNA copies, clones held over 99% of effector molecules, compared with under 1% in naive cells.

The CDR3 consists of 15 residues. Germline CDR1 and CDR2: MNHEY and SVGEGT. V lost 0 bases, J lost 5 bases, and 13 bases lay in between. A word on this clonotype: What it binds is unknown.

J is TRBJ2-5 and V is TRBV6-2 or TRBV6-3; D is possibly TRBD2 (5 bases). Sequenced input: naive CD8+ T cells from blood, with Jurkat cell RNA spiked in. Indicated subset: FACS-sorted CD8+CD4-CCR7+CD45RA+ naive T cells. The receptor comes from a human donor in good health. Some libraries in this study had Jurkat cell RNA spiked in. The CDR3 DNA is TGTGCCAGCAGTTACTCCGGACTTTCCTCGGAGACCCAGTACTTC. This translates into CASSYSGLSSETQYF.